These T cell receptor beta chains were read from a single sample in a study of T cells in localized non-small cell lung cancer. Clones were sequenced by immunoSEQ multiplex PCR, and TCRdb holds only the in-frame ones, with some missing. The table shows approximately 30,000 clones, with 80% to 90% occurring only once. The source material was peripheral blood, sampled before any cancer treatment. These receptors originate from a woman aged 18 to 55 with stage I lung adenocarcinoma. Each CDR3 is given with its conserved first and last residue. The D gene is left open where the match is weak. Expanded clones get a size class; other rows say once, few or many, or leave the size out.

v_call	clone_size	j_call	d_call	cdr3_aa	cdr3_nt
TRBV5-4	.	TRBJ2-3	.	CASSSQGGTDTQYF	TGTGCCAGCAGCTCCCAGGGAGGCACAGATACGCAGTATTTT
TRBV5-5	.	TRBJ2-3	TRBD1	CASSLGRGITDTQYF	TGTGCCAGCAGCTTGGGCAGGGGGATCACAGATACGCAGTATTTT
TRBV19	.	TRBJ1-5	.	CASRPAGAQPQHF	TGTGCCAGTAGACCTGCGGGGGCTCAGCCCCAGCATTTT
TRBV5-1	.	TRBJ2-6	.	CASSWTVLSGANVLTF	TGCGCCAGCAGCTGGACAGTCCTCTCTGGGGCCAACGTCCTGACTTTC
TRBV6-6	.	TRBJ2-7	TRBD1	CASSYSGQEAYEQYF	TGTGCCAGCAGTTACTCAGGACAGGAAGCCTACGAGCAGTACTTC
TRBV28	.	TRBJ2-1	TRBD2	CASSLYSGSSYNEQFF	TGTGCCAGCAGTCTATATAGCGGGAGCTCCTACAATGAGCAGTTCTTC
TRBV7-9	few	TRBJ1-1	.	CASSLSGSEAFF	TGTGCCAGCAGCTTATCAGGGTCTGAAGCTTTCTTT
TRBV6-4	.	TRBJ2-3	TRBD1	CASSRYRGGTDTQYF	TGTGCCAGCAGTCGGTACAGGGGTGGCACAGATACGCAGTATTTT
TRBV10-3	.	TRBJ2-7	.	CATGTLTYEQYF	TGTGCCACAGGGACTCTCACCTACGAGCAGTACTTC
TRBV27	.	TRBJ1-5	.	CASSLSPSSNQPQHF	TGTGCCAGCAGTTTATCCCCAAGTAGCAATCAGCCCCAGCATTTT
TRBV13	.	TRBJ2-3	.	CASSLDREGDTQYF	TGTGCCAGCAGCTTAGACAGGGAGGGAGATACGCAGTATTTT
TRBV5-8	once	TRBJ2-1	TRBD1	CASSTNQGAYNEQFF	TGTGCCAGCAGCACAAATCAGGGGGCCTACAATGAGCAGTTCTTC
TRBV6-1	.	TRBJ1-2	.	CASSFNTDAYGYTF	TGTGCCAGCAGCTTCAATACAGACGCCTATGGCTACACCTTC
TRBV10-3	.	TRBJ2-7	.	CAIRGAGLYEQYF	TGTGCCATCAGAGGAGCAGGGCTCTACGAGCAGTACTTC
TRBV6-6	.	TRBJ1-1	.	CASSYWSGDEAFF	TGTGCCAGCAGTTACTGGTCGGGAGATGAAGCTTTCTTT
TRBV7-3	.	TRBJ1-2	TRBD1	CASSWDRNYGYTF	TGTGCCAGCAGCTGGGACAGGAACTATGGCTACACCTTC
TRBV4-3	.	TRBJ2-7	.	CASSQDWTSYEQYF	TGCGCCAGCAGCCAAGATTGGACCAGCTACGAGCAGTACTTC
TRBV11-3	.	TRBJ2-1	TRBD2	CASSFRAGRKYNEQFF	TGTGCCAGCAGCTTCCGAGCGGGAAGAAAGTACAATGAGCAGTTCTTC
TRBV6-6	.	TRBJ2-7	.	CASSYTGPIDEQYF	TGTGCCAGCAGTTATACGGGGCCCATCGACGAGCAGTACTTC
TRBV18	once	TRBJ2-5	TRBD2	CASSPSLAGEETQYF	TGTGCCAGCTCACCTTCACTAGCGGGAGAAGAGACCCAGTACTTC
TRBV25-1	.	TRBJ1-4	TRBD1	CASGQHRGNEKLFF	TGTGCCAGCGGTCAACACAGGGGTAATGAAAAACTGTTTTTT
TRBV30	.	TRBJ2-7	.	CAWSETYYEQYF	TGTGCCTGGAGCGAGACCTACTACGAGCAGTACTTC
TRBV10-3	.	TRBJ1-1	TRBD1	CAISDWAGGTEAFF	TGTGCCATCAGTGACTGGGCAGGGGGCACTGAAGCTTTCTTT